Presented here are 32 T cell receptor beta chains from one specimen sequenced in a study of shared clonotypes between healthy human individuals. Profiled with immunoSEQ multiplex PCR; TCRdb holds only in-frame clones, not every one. The sample lists some 2.4 million clones, roughly 93% occurring once. The source material was naive CD4+ T cells from PBMCs. As to subset: CD45RA+ positively selected. These receptor sequences come from a man in his late teens or twenties in good health. Some clones in this sample may be carry-over from other donors' samples.

The V and J genes are TRBV10-3 and TRBJ1-4; the match to TRBD1 covers 7 bases. The CDR3 spans 16 residues. The germline V gene encodes CDR1 ENHRY and CDR2 SYGVKD. Unmatched junction bases numbered 5, after V lost 4 bases and J lost 0 bases. As DNA, the CDR3 is TGTGCCATCAGTGTACAGGGGCTTGCAACTAATGAAAAACTGTTTTTT. Its protein product is CAISVQGLATNEKLFF.

The chain couples TRBV19 to TRBJ1-1; 7 bases are shared with TRBD1. Trimming took 6 bases from V and 5 from J; bases not matched to a gene: 9. Germline assignment: CDR1 LNHDA and CDR2 SQIVND (reference sequence). This CDR3 is built from 14 residues. Here the CDR3 reads CASSQDRRGTEAFF. The CDR3 DNA reads as TGTGCCAGTAGCCAGGACAGGCGGGGGACTGAAGCTTTCTTT.

The chain combines TRBV5-4 with TRBJ2-7, with a weak D call TRBD1 (5 bases). The CDR3 loop spans 14 amino acids. V was cut by 0 bases and J by 5 bases, with 12 bases left in between. The germline CDR1 and CDR2 sequences are SGHNT and YYREEE (reference sequence). CDR3 nucleotide sequence: TGTGCCAGCAGCTTGGGTGGGCAGGGCAACGAGCAGTACTTC. Translation: CASSLGGQGNEQYF.

The chain couples TRBV6-4 to TRBJ2-5; TRBD1 is a possible D gene (5 bases). CDR3 length: 13 residues. Germline CDR1 and CDR2: MRHNA and SNTAGT. Trimming took 6 bases from V and 0 from J, leaving 8 bases between them. In DNA, the CDR3 is TGTGCCAGCAGGGACATGTACCAAGAGACCCAGTACTTC. It is translated as CASRDMYQETQYF.

The chain employs TRBV19 and TRBJ2-1; 8 positions agree with TRBD2. Trimming at V came to 5 bases and at J to 8 bases, leaving 8 bases not matched to a gene. This CDR3 has 14 amino acids. Germline assignment: CDR1 LNHDA and CDR2 SQIVND (reference sequence). The chain's CDR3 is CASSDTGGPYEQFF. In DNA, the CDR3 is TGTGCCAGTAGTGACACGGGAGGGCCCTATGAGCAGTTCTTC.

This chain connects TRBV19 to TRBJ2-2; possible D gene TRBD2, 5 bases. Germline V gives CDR1 LNHDA, CDR2 SQIVND (reference sequence). CDR3 length equals 15 residues. Deletions cut 2 bases from V and 2 bases from J, with 9 bases between. This chain's CDR3 is CASSIRGPNTGELFF. Written as DNA, the CDR3 is TGTGCCAGTAGTATACGAGGGCCAAACACCGGGGAGCTGTTTTTT. Using reference TRBV19 and TRBJ2-2 for the parts outside the CDR3, the full variable domain is DGGITQSPKYLFRKEGQNVTLSCEQNLNHDAMYWYRQDPGQGLRLIYYSQIVNDFQKGDIAEGYSVSREKKESFPLTVTSAQKNPTAFYLCASSIRGPNTGELFFGEGSRLTVL.

The V call is TRBV7-3, the J call TRBJ2-2; D gene uncertain. From germline, CDR1 is SGHTA and CDR2 FQGTGA. There are 15 residues in the CDR3. V lost 5 bases, J lost 4 bases, and 14 bases lay in between. CDR3 nucleotide sequence: TGTGCCAGCAGCGTTCTAGGGTCGGGCACCGGGGAGCTGTTTTTT. Its protein product is CASSVLGSGTGELFF.

This chain joins TRBV9 and TRBJ2-1, with D perhaps TRBD2 (6 bases). V shed 2 bases and J shed 12 bases, with 15 bases lying between them. Germline V gene sequence: CDR1 SGDLS, CDR2 YYNGEE. The CDR3 runs 13 residues. The CDR3 bases are TGTGCCAGCAGCGTTTTTGGCGGGATCGGGCAGTTCTTC. Translation gives CASSVFGGIGQFF.

V is TRBV7-9 and J is TRBJ2-2, with D maybe TRBD1 (6 bases). Germline assignment: CDR1 SEHNR and CDR2 FQNEAQ (reference sequence). V lost 2 bases and J lost 3, with 10 bases in between. The length of the CDR3 is 15 residues. DNA of the CDR3: TGTGCCAGCAGCTTATATTCAGGGGACACCGGGGAGCTGTTTTTT. Its protein product is CASSLYSGDTGELFF.

V usage is TRBV5-1 and J usage is TRBJ2-5; 14 nucleotides align to TRBD2. V lost 3 bases and J lost 4; bases outside the gene matches: 5. Looked up from germline, CDR1 is SGHRS and CDR2 is YFSETQ. This CDR3 has 16 residues. CDR3 in amino acids: CASSSGTSGSPETQYF. The CDR3 region has the DNA TGCGCCAGCAGCTCGGGGACTAGCGGGAGCCCAGAGACCCAGTACTTC.

This chain joins TRBV28 and TRBJ1-4; possibly TRBD1 for D (5 bases). CDR3 size: 15 residues. Trimming shortened V by 7 bases and J by 8 bases, and 20 bases separated the two germline ends. Germline CDR1 MDHEN, CDR2 SYDVKM. CDR3 sequence reads: CASTSNRGVREKLFF. The CDR3 DNA reads as TGTGCCAGCACCTCAAACCGGGGGGTTCGGGAAAAACTGTTTTTT.

The chain is built from TRBV19 and TRBJ1-1, with 9 bases matching TRBD1. V gave up 5 bases and J gave up 6 bases; unmatched junction bases: 10. Looked up from germline, CDR1 is LNHDA and CDR2 is SQIVND (reference sequence). CDR3 length: 15 residues. CDR3 sequence reads: CASSSLTGGASEAFF. The CDR3 coding sequence is TGTGCCAGTAGTTCACTAACAGGGGGCGCGTCTGAAGCTTTCTTT. The full variable domain, completed using reference TRBV19 and TRBJ1-1, is DGGITQSPKYLFRKEGQNVTLSCEQNLNHDAMYWYRQDPGQGLRLIYYSQIVNDFQKGDIAEGYSVSREKKESFPLTVTSAQKNPTAFYLCASSSLTGGASEAFFGQGTRLTVV.

About this clone itself: The same CDR3 is also encoded by other DNA sequences in this sample. This rearrangement joins TRBV27 to TRBJ2-3; D is perhaps TRBD2 (5 bases). The CDR3 consists of 14 residues. V gave up 2 bases and J gave up 4 bases, with 10 bases separating them. Per the germline V gene, CDR1 is MNHEY and CDR2 is SMNVEV (reference sequence). The chain's CDR3 is CASSLGLAADTQYF. In DNA, the CDR3 is TGTGCCAGCAGTTTAGGGCTAGCTGCAGATACGCAGTATTTT.

This chain connects TRBV5-1 to TRBJ2-7; unclear D gene. Germline CDR1 and CDR2: SGHRS and YFSETQ. V shed 4 bases and J shed 4 bases, with 9 bases lying between them. The CDR3 runs 12 residues. CDR3 amino acids: CASSGTDYEQYF. CDR3 DNA sequence: TGCGCCAGCAGCGGCACCGATTACGAGCAGTACTTC.

The V call is TRBV18, the J call TRBJ2-3; 11 nucleotides align to TRBD1. Germline V gene lookup returns CDR1 KGHSH and CDR2 LQKENI. CDR3 size: 16 residues. V was pared by 6 bases and J by 4 bases, with 9 bases of the junction left unmatched. In DNA, the CDR3 is TGTGCCAGCTCCGACCTTAGGACAGGGGGCGCAGATACGCAGTATTTT. This sequence encodes CASSDLRTGGADTQYF. Drawing the rest from reference TRBV18 and TRBJ2-3, the complete variable domain is NAGVMQNPRHLVRRRGQEARLRCSPMKGHSHVYWYRQLPEEGLKFMVYLQKENIIDESGMPKERFSAEFPKEGPSILRIQQVVRGDSAAYFCASSDLRTGGADTQYFGPGTRLTVL.

V and J are TRBV18 and TRBJ1-1, with 9 bases fitting TRBD1. This CDR3 comprises 16 residues. V trimming: 5 bases; J trimming: 1 base; junction bases outside the gene matches: 8. Germline V gene data show CDR1 as KGHSH and CDR2 as LQKENI. The DNA for the CDR3 is TGTGCCAGCTCAGAACAGGGGGCGTTGGCGAACACTGAAGCTTTCTTT. It codes for CASSEQGALANTEAFF. Supplemented by reference TRBV18 and TRBJ1-1, the full variable domain reads NAGVMQNPRHLVRRRGQEARLRCSPMKGHSHVYWYRQLPEEGLKFMVYLQKENIIDESGMPKERFSAEFPKEGPSILRIQQVVRGDSAAYFCASSEQGALANTEAFFGQGTRLTVV.

The gene calls are TRBV18 and TRBJ2-7, with TRBD1 as a possible D gene (6 bases). V was shortened by 1 base and J by 9 bases, with 13 bases between the two germline ends. The germline CDR1 and CDR2 sequences are KGHSH and LQKENI. This CDR3 is built from 13 residues. The DNA for the CDR3 is TGTGCCAGCTCACCACATACACAGGGTGGGCAGTACTTC. This codes for CASSPHTQGGQYF.

The chain couples TRBV5-1 to TRBJ1-1, with D perhaps TRBD1 (6 bases). CDR3 length: 15 residues. Trimming stripped 4 bases from V and 4 bases from J, with 17 bases between. The V gene's germline CDR1 is SGHRS and CDR2 YFSETQ. CDR3 loop: CASSPISGVGTEAFF. CDR3 DNA: TGCGCCAGCAGCCCAATCTCAGGGGTAGGCACTGAAGCTTTCTTT.

The CDR3 DNA follows: TGTGCCAGCAGCCAGGGTCGGCCTGGGGCCAACGTCCTGACTTTC. This gives the protein CASSQGRPGANVLTF. The genes are TRBV11-2 and TRBJ2-6; possible D gene TRBD1, 5 bases. V was trimmed by 5 bases and J by 2 bases, leaving 10 bases between them. This CDR3 is 15 amino acids long. Germline V gene sequence: CDR1 SGHAT, CDR2 FQNNGV.

This chain links TRBV27 with TRBJ2-7, with TRBD1 matching over 7 bases. The CDR3 runs 13 residues. The trim removed 3 bases at V and 3 bases at J, leaving 2 bases unmatched. Germline CDR1 is MNHEY and CDR2 is SMNVEV (reference sequence). As DNA, the CDR3 is TGTGCCAGCAGTTTCCGACAGGGCTACGAGCAGTACTTC. This gives the protein CASSFRQGYEQYF.

The rearrangement uses TRBV27 and TRBJ2-1; 12 nucleotides align to TRBD2. The V and J ends lost 4 bases and 2 bases, in that order; junction bases with no gene match: 3. CDR3 size: 16 residues. Germline V lookup: CDR1 MNHEY, CDR2 SMNVEV (reference sequence). CDR3 nucleotide sequence: TGTGCCAGCAGTTGGCGACTAGCGGGAGCCTACAATGAGCAGTTCTTC. As protein: CASSWRLAGAYNEQFF.

This sequence joins TRBV15 and TRBJ1-2; a possible D gene is TRBD1 (6 bases). There are 16 residues in the CDR3. V was clipped by 0 bases and J by 3 bases, with 14 bases between them. CDR1 and CDR2 from the germline V gene are LNHNV and YYDKDF (reference sequence). CDR3 protein: CATSRDGAAGDYGYTF. The CDR3 DNA follows: TGTGCCACCAGCAGAGACGGCGCGGCAGGGGACTATGGCTACACCTTC.

J is TRBJ1-4 and V is TRBV29-1, with 10 bases identical to TRBD1. The germline V gene has CDR1 SQVTM and CDR2 ANQGSEA. This CDR3 comprises 13 residues. J was trimmed by 7 bases and V by 5 bases; bases with no gene match: 4. The CDR3 region has the DNA TGCAGCGTTCAGGGGACAGGGGTTGAAAAACTGTTTTTT. This gives the protein CSVQGTGVEKLFF.

This chain joins TRBV6-1 and TRBJ1-2; 10 nucleotides match TRBD1. The CDR3 consists of 15 residues. Germline CDR1 and CDR2: MNHNS and SASEGT. J lost 7 bases, V lost 4 bases, and 9 bases had no gene match. CDR3 nucleotide sequence: TGTGCCAGCAGTGTCCGATCTGGGACAGGGGTTGGCTACACCTTC. This sequence encodes CASSVRSGTGVGYTF.

This clone was seen only once. The chain combines TRBV7-2 with TRBJ1-2, with 11 bases identical to TRBD1. This CDR3 has 15 amino acids. The V segment lost 5 bases and the J segment 2 bases; nucleotides outside the gene matches: 4. Germline V lookup: CDR1 SGHTA, CDR2 FQGNSA. For the CDR3, the DNA is TGTGCCAGCAGCCCCGGACAGGGGGCGAACTATGGCTACACCTTC. It codes for CASSPGQGANYGYTF.

This chain joins TRBV5-4 and TRBJ2-5; possibly TRBD2 for D (6 bases). Trimming removed 4 bases at V and 5 bases at J, with 21 bases between. CDR1 is SGHNT, CDR2 YYREEE, per germline (reference sequence). This CDR3 is built from 16 residues. The CDR3 DNA reads as TGTGCCAGCAGCGGGGGGTCGATGGCGCCCGGGGAGACCCAGTACTTC. Its protein product is CASSGGSMAPGETQYF.

The chain carries TRBV4-1 and TRBJ2-7; D tentatively fits TRBD1 or TRBD2 (5 bases each). The ends were cut back, 3 bases at V and 3 bases at J, with 18 bases in the middle. The germline V gene encodes CDR1 MGHRA and CDR2 YSYEKL. CDR3 size: 16 residues. The CDR3 is CASSQLHRDGHYEQYF. CDR3 DNA: TGCGCCAGCAGCCAGCTACACCGGGACGGACACTACGAGCAGTACTTC.

V is TRBV4-2 and J is TRBJ2-6; TRBD2 aligns across 10 bases. The ends lost 0 bases at V and 2 bases at J; junction bases unmatched: 10. There are 20 residues in the CDR3. From germline, CDR1 is LGHNA and CDR2 YNFKEQ. CDR3 residues: CASSQDRPSGSTAGANVLTF. DNA for the CDR3: TGTGCCAGCAGCCAAGATAGGCCTAGCGGGAGTACCGCTGGGGCCAACGTCCTGACTTTC.

This chain connects TRBV5-6 to TRBJ2-3; no reliable D call. The CDR3 runs to 14 residues. Germline V gene data show CDR1 as SGHDT and CDR2 as YYEEEE. The V end was cut by 4 bases, the J end by 1 base, with 10 bases between. The chain's CDR3 is CASSGLARTDTQYF. DNA for the CDR3: TGTGCCAGCAGCGGGCTCGCCCGCACAGATACGCAGTATTTT.

The table lists this clone with a count of one. The chain is built from TRBV28 and TRBJ2-1; TRBD1 might be the D (5 bases). The germline V gene has CDR1 MDHEN and CDR2 SYDVKM. Deletions cut 2 bases from V and 0 bases from J, with 11 bases between. The CDR3 runs 16 residues. Here the CDR3 reads CASSLSRQSSYNEQFF. The CDR3 nucleotides are TGTGCCAGCAGTTTAAGTCGACAGAGCTCCTACAATGAGCAGTTCTTC. Full variable domain (remainder filled in from reference TRBV28 and TRBJ2-1): DVKVTQSSRYLVKRTGEKVFLECVQDMDHENMFWYRQDPGLGLRLIYFSYDVKMKEKGDIPEGYSVSREKKERFSLILESASTNQTSMYLCASSLSRQSSYNEQFFGPGTRLTVL.

This clone has just one count. The V gene is TRBV28, the J gene TRBJ1-1; 8 bases are a match to TRBD1. CDR1 is MDHEN, CDR2 SYDVKM, per germline. V was clipped by 5 bases and J by 6 bases; unmatched bases: 8. This CDR3 region has 14 residues. CDR3 DNA: TGTGCCAGCAGTCTTCTATCGGACAGGGCTGAAGCTTTCTTT. Protein: CASSLLSDRAEAFF.

Comment on this clone: Other nucleotide sequences from this sample produce the same CDR3. CDR3 sequence reads: CASSLAGQGNSPLHF. The CDR3 nucleotides are TGCGCCAGCAGCTTGGCGGGACAGGGTAATTCACCCCTCCACTTT. J is TRBJ1-6 and V is TRBV5-1; 9 bases fit TRBD1. Per germline, CDR1 SGHRS and CDR2 YFSETQ. This CDR3 is built from 15 residues. V shed 0 bases, J shed 6 bases, and the junction held 1 base outside the gene matches.